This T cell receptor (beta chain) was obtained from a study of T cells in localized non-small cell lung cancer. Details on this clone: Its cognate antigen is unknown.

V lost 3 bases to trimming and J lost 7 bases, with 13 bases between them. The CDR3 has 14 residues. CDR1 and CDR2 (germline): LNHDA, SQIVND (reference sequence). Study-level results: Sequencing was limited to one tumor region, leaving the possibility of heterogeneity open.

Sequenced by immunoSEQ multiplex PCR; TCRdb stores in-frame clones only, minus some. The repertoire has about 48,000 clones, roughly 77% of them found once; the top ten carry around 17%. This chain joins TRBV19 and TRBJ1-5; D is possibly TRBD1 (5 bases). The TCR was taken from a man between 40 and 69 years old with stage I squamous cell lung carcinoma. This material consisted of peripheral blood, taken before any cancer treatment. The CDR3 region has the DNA TGTGCCAGTAGTATTCAGGGAGTCGAGCAGCCCCAGCATTTT. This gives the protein CASSIQGVEQPQHF.